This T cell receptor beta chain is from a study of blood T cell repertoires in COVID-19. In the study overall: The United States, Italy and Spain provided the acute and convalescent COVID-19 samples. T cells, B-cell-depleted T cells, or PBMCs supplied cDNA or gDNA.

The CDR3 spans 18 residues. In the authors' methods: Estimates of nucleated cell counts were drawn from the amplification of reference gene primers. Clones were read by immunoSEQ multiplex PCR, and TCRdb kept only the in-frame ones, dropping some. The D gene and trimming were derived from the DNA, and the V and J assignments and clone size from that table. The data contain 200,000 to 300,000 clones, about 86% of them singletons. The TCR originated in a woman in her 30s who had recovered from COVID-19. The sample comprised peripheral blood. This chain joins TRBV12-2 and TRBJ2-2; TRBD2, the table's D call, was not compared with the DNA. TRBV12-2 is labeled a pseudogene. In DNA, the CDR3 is TGTGCAAGTCGCTCTCGGACTTCTCAACTACGGCGCACCGGGGAGCTGTTTTTT. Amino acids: CASRSRTSQLRRTGELFF.